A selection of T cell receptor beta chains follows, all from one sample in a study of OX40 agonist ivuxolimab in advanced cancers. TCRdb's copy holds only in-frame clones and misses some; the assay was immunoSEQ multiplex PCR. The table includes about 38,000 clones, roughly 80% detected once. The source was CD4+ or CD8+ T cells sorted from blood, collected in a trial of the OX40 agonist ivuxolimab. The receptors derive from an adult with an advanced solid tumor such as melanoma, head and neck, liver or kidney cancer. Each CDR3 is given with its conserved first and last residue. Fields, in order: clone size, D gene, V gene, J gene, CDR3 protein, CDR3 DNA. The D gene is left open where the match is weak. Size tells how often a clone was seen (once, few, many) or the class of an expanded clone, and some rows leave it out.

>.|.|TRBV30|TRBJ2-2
CAWSKHLRTGELFF
TGTGCCTGGAGTAAACACCTCAGGACCGGGGAGCTGTTTTTT
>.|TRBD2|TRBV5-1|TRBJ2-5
CASSLNSGGAETQYF
TGCGCCAGCAGCTTGAATAGCGGGGGGGCGGAGACCCAGTACTTC
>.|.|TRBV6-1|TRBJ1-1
CASSEGGMNTEAFF
TGTGCCAGCAGTGAAGGGGGGATGAACACTGAAGCTTTCTTT
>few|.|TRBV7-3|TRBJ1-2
CASSLSGAGFIQSGYTF
TGTGCCAGCAGCTTATCAGGGGCAGGGTTTATTCAGAGTGGCTACACCTTC
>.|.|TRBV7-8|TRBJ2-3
CASSLADTQYF
TGTGCCAGCAGCTTAGCCGATACGCAGTATTTT
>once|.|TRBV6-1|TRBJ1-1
CASSDRSRGAFF
TGTGCCAGCAGTGATCGGTCCCGGGGAGCTTTCTTT
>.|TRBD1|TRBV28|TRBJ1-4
CASSSRGQSNEKLFF
TGTGCCAGCAGTTCCCGGGGACAGAGTAATGAAAAACTGTTTTTT
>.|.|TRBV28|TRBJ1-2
CASTTSQGLIYGYTF
TGTGCCAGCACCACCTCTCAGGGGTTGATCTATGGCTACACCTTC
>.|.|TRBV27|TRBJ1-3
CASSSPAGVTGNTIYF
TGTGCCAGCAGTTCTCCTGCAGGGGTTACTGGAAACACCATATATTTT
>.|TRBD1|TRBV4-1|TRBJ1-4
CASSQARTGMGEKLFF
TGCGCCAGCAGCCAAGCTCGGACAGGGATGGGTGAAAAACTGTTTTTT
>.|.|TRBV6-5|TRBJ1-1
CASSYGWDTEAFF
TGTGCCAGCAGTTACGGGTGGGACACTGAAGCTTTCTTT
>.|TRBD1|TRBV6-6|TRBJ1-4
CASAPGQGEEKLFF
TGTGCCAGCGCTCCGGGACAGGGAGAAGAAAAACTGTTTTTT
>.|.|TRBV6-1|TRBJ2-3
CASSEGRSYTDTQYF
TGTGCCAGCAGTGAAGGGCGGAGTTACACAGATACGCAGTATTTT
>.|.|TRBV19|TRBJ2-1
CASRNYPATGGNEQFF
TGTGCCAGTAGGAATTACCCTGCCACAGGTGGCAATGAGCAGTTCTTC
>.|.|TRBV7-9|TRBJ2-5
CASSLAGPQETQYF
TGTGCCAGCAGCTTAGCGGGACCCCAAGAGACCCAGTACTTC
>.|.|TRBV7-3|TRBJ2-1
CASSPTSYNEQFF
TGTGCCAGCAGCCCCACATCCTACAATGAGCAGTTCTTC
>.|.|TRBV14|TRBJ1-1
CASSQRTGNTEAFF
TGTGCCAGCAGCCAGAGGACGGGGAACACTGAAGCTTTCTTT
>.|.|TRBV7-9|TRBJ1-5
CASSLGQGSNQPQHF
TGTGCCAGCAGCTTAGGGCAGGGTAGCAATCAGCCCCAGCATTTT
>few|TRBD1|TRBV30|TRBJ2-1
CASKGTGPYNEQFF
TGTGCCTCAAAAGGGACAGGGCCCTACAATGAGCAGTTCTTC
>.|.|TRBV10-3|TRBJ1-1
CAISYAPVNTEAFF
TGTGCCATCAGCTATGCCCCAGTGAACACTGAAGCTTTCTTT
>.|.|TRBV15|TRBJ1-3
CATSIHSGNTIYF
TGTGCCACCAGCATCCACTCTGGAAACACCATATATTTT
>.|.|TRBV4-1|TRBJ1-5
CASSQDLGGRGNQPQHF
TGCGCCAGCAGCCAAGATCTCGGGGGAAGGGGTAACCAGCCCCAGCATTTT
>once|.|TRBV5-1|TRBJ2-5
CASSLEGKSQETQYF
TGCGCCAGCAGCTTGGAAGGGAAATCCCAAGAGACCCAGTACTTC
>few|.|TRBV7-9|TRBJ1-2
CASSLDSPGYTF
TGTGCCAGCAGCTTAGATTCTCCTGGCTACACCTTC
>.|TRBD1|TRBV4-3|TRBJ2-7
CASSQLTGGLYEQYF
TGCGCCAGCAGCCAACTGACAGGGGGCTTGTACGAGCAGTACTTC
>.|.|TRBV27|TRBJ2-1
CASSNLGTLNNEQFF
TGTGCCAGCAGTAACCTCGGGACACTTAACAATGAGCAGTTCTTC
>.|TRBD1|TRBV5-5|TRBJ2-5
CASSPDRGVQETQYF
TGTGCCAGCAGCCCGGACAGGGGGGTCCAAGAGACCCAGTACTTC
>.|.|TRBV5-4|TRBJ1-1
CASSSSDQQGRGEAFF
TGTGCCAGCAGCTCCTCGGACCAACAGGGACGCGGTGAAGCTTTCTTT
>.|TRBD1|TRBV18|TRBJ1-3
CASSPGQGGGNTIYF
TGTGCCAGCTCACCGGGACAGGGTGGTGGAAACACCATATATTTT
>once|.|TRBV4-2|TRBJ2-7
CASSQAWSSYEQYF
TGTGCCAGCAGCCAAGCGTGGAGCTCCTACGAGCAGTACTTC
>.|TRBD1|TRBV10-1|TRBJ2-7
CASSEAVTGSYEQYF
TGCGCCAGCAGTGAGGCGGTGACAGGGTCCTACGAGCAGTACTTC
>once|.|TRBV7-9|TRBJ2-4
CASSPVVEITGFLQYF
TGTGCCAGCAGCCCGGTTGTCGAAATTACAGGGTTTCTTCAGTACTTC
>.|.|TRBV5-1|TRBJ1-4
CASLGANEKLFF
TGCGCCAGCTTAGGAGCTAATGAAAAACTGTTTTTT
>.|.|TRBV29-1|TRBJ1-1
CSVPEGTEAFF
TGCAGCGTCCCCGAGGGCACTGAAGCTTTCTTT
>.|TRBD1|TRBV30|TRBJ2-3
CAWSHPGQGRDTQYF
TGTGCCTGGAGTCATCCGGGACAGGGCAGAGATACGCAGTATTTT
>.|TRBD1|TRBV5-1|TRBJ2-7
CASSLSSDRGPYEQYF
TGCGCCAGCAGCTTGAGTTCCGACAGGGGCCCCTACGAGCAGTACTTC
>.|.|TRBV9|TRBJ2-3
CASSVAGYTDTQYF
TGTGCCAGCAGCGTAGCTGGGTACACAGATACGCAGTATTTT
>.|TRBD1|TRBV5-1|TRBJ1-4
CASRAGVDRGSEKLFF
TGCGCCAGCCGGGCCGGGGTGGACAGGGGAAGTGAAAAACTGTTTTTT
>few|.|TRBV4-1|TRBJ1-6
CASSQVSGDSPLHF
TGCGCCAGCAGCCAAGTGTCAGGTGATTCACCCCTCCACTTT
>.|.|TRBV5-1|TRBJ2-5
CASSLSQGPQETQYF
TGCGCCAGCAGCCTAAGTCAGGGGCCACAAGAGACCCAGTACTTC
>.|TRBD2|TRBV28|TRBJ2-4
CASRVGGAKNIQYF
TGTGCCAGCAGAGTCGGGGGGGCCAAAAACATTCAGTACTTC
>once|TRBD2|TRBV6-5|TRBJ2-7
CASSYTTSGRNEQYF
TGTGCCAGCAGTTATACGACTAGCGGGAGAAACGAGCAGTACTTC
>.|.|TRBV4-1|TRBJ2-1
CASSSGGNEQFF
TGCGCCAGCAGCTCAGGCGGCAATGAGCAGTTCTTC
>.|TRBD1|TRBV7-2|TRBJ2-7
CASSLNRGPYEQYF
TGTGCCAGCAGCTTAAATAGGGGGCCGTACGAGCAGTACTTC